The 16 T cell receptor beta chains below were found in one sample sequenced in a study of radiotherapy plus CTLA-4 blockade in lung cancer. Produced via immunoSEQ multiplex PCR; TCRdb's table is partial and in-frame only. The sample holds 60,000 to 70,000 clones, 79% seen once. The source material was peripheral blood, sampled from a patient treated with radiotherapy plus ipilimumab. The receptors stem from a human donor with non-small cell lung cancer who had a complete response to radiotherapy plus ipilimumab.

The rearrangement uses TRBV10-3 and TRBJ1-1, with D tentatively TRBD1 (6 bases). The germline gives CDR1 ENHRY, CDR2 SYGVKD. This CDR3 has 15 amino acids. The V and J ends lost 6 bases and 2 bases respectively, with 16 bases between them. CDR3 in DNA: TGTGCCATCAGCGGGGGGGCGGAAGCCAACACTGAAGCTTTCTTT. It codes for CAISGGAEANTEAFF.

The chain combines TRBV11-3 with TRBJ1-2, with TRBD1 identical over 7 bases. In germline, CDR1 is SGHNT, CDR2 YENEEA. J gave up 14 bases and V 1 base, and 10 bases lay outside the gene matches. This CDR3 comprises 13 residues. In DNA, the CDR3 is TGTGCCAGCAGCTTAGCGGGACAGACGCTGGGGACCTTC. Its protein product is CASSLAGQTLGTF.

Remarks on this clone: At one of its ends the junction is not consistent with the germline gene, which may arise from a read error. V gene TRBV11-2 combines with J gene TRBJ1-2; TRBD1 matches 10 bases. The CDR3 has 11 residues. CDR1 and CDR2 (germline): SGHAT, FQNNGV. CDR3 nucleotide sequence: TGTGCCAGCAGCCGGGACAGGGGCACATACTTC. Its translation is CASSRDRGTYF.

The CDR3 nucleotides are TGCGCCAGCAGCCGGCTAGTAGGCGAGACCCAGTACTTC. It specifies CASSRLVGETQYF. This chain joins TRBV4-1 and TRBJ2-5; D is unclear. Per the germline V gene, CDR1 is MGHRA and CDR2 is YSYEKL. Trimming took off 4 bases at V and 5 bases at J, with 11 bases between the two ends. The CDR3 is 13 amino acids.

This clone was seen just once. V is TRBV7-2 and J is TRBJ2-2; D gene uncertain. The CDR3 extends over 15 amino acids. With 5 bases removed from V and 4 bases from J, the gap between germline ends came to 14 bases. CDR1 and CDR2 (germline): SGHTA, FQGNSA. This chain's CDR3 is CASSDKSPGTGELFF. The DNA for the CDR3 is TGTGCCAGCAGCGACAAGTCGCCGGGCACCGGGGAGCTGTTTTTT.

V is TRBV18 and J is TRBJ2-7; TRBD1 is a possible D gene (6 bases). Germline CDR1 KGHSH, CDR2 LQKENI. The V gene lost 5 bases and the J gene lost 1 base, with 12 bases spanning the gap. This CDR3 region has 14 residues. The CDR3 nucleotides are TGTGCCAGCTCATCACAGGGAGTGTCCTACGAGCAGTACTTC. Residues: CASSSQGVSYEQYF.

CDR3 nucleotide sequence: TGTGCCAGCAGCTTGGCCCGGGAGGCAGGGCATGGCTACACCTTC. It codes for CASSLAREAGHGYTF. The genes are TRBV5-4 and TRBJ1-2; tentative D call: TRBD1 (5 bases). Per the germline V gene, CDR1 is SGHNT and CDR2 is YYREEE (reference sequence). This CDR3 comprises 15 residues. With 0 bases removed from V and 6 bases from J, the gap between germline ends came to 15 bases.

The DNA of the CDR3 is TGTGCCAGTAGTACCTTACAGGGAATCATGAACACTGAAGCTTTCTTT. Residues: CASSTLQGIMNTEAFF. This chain links TRBV19 with TRBJ1-1; perhaps TRBD1 as D (6 bases). CDR3 size: 16 residues. Germline V gene lookup returns CDR1 LNHDA and CDR2 SQIVND (reference sequence). V was cut by 4 bases and J by 0 bases, with 15 bases left in between.

The rearrangement uses TRBV5-1 and TRBJ2-1; the D call may be TRBD1 or TRBD2 (5 bases each). V lost 6 bases and J lost 0, with 10 bases in between. From germline, CDR1 is SGHRS and CDR2 YFSETQ. The CDR3 length is 14 residues. CDR3 in amino acids: CASTPGSSYNEQFF. In DNA form, the CDR3 reads TGCGCCAGCACTCCAGGGAGCTCCTACAATGAGCAGTTCTTC. Variable domain in full (rest from reference TRBV5-1 and TRBJ2-1): KAGVTQTPRYLIKTRGQQVTLSCSPISGHRSVSWYQQTPGQGLQFLFEYFSETQRNKGNFPGRFSGRQFSNSRSEMNVSTLELGDSALYLCASTPGSSYNEQFFGPGTRLTVL.

J is TRBJ1-2 and V is TRBV12-5; D gene uncertain. CDR1 and CDR2 from the germline V gene are LGHNT and FRNRAP. The CDR3 totals 14 residues. The V end was cut by 7 bases, the J end by 0 bases, with 12 bases between. In DNA form, the CDR3 reads TGTGCTAGTGTCTTTGGGATTTCTAACTATGGCTACACCTTC. It translates to CASVFGISNYGYTF.

This clone has more than one count but fewer than ten. The chain couples TRBV7-9 to TRBJ1-2; D is ambiguous. With 5 bases removed from V and 5 bases from J, the gap between germline ends came to 15 bases. The CDR3 spans 14 residues. Germline V gene lookup returns CDR1 SEHNR and CDR2 FQNEAQ (reference sequence). CDR3 sequence (DNA): TGTGCCAGCAGCAGGCCACTGGTTGATTATGGCTACACCTTC. Its protein is CASSRPLVDYGYTF. The full variable domain, rest sourced from reference TRBV7-9 and TRBJ1-2, is DTGVSQNPRHKITKRGQNVTFRCDPISEHNRLYWYRQTLGQGPEFLTYFQNEAQLEKSRLLSDRFSAERPKGSFSTLEIQRTEQGDSAMYLCASSRPLVDYGYTFGSGTRLTVV.

The chain uses TRBV5-5 and TRBJ1-2, with D unclear. Trimming cost V 1 base and J 4 bases, with 8 bases left between them. CDR3 size: 13 residues. Germline CDR1 is SGHKS and CDR2 is YYEKEE (reference sequence). CDR3 in DNA: TGTGCCAGCAGCTTGATGATCAGCTATGGCTACACCTTC. This encodes CASSLMISYGYTF.

The chain employs TRBV11-2 and TRBJ1-2; D might be TRBD1 (6 bases). The germline V gene has CDR1 SGHAT and CDR2 FQNNGV. The CDR3 sequence is 15 residues long. V was cut by 1 base and J by 3 bases, with 12 bases left in between. CDR3 bases: TGTGCCAGCAGCTTAGTTGGGGGGCCCTACTATGGCTACACCTTC. Amino acids: CASSLVGGPYYGYTF. Complete variable domain (other parts from reference TRBV11-2 and TRBJ1-2): EAGVAQSPRYKIIEKRQSVAFWCNPISGHATLYWYQQILGQGPKLLIQFQNNGVVDDSQLPKDRFSAERLKGVDSTLKIQPAKLEDSAVYLCASSLVGGPYYGYTFGSGTRLTVV.

The chain uses TRBV7-2 and TRBJ1-2, with D maybe TRBD1 (5 bases). With 1 base removed from V and 4 bases from J, the gap between germline ends came to 16 bases. The length of the CDR3 is 16 residues. Looked up from germline, CDR1 is SGHTA and CDR2 is FQGNSA. The CDR3 is CASSLDGEQGSYGYTF. The CDR3 nucleotides are TGTGCCAGCAGCTTAGATGGTGAGCAGGGAAGCTATGGCTACACCTTC.

This clone was seen more than once but under ten times. For the CDR3, the DNA is TGCGCCAGCAGCCAGACTCTTGGCGGGGGGGGCTACGAGCAGTACTTC. Residues: CASSQTLGGGGYEQYF. The gene calls are TRBV5-1 and TRBJ2-7; 9 nucleotides match TRBD2. The V gene end was trimmed by 4 bases and the J gene end by 3 bases; junction bases not matched to a gene: 11. The CDR3 has 16 amino acids. Germline-derived CDR1 and CDR2 are SGHRS and YFSETQ.

This sequence joins TRBV15 and TRBJ2-1, with a possible D match to TRBD2 (6 bases). V was cut by 0 bases and J by 9 bases, with 15 bases left in between. The CDR3 covers 15 residues. Germline V gene lookup returns CDR1 LNHNV and CDR2 YYDKDF (reference sequence). The CDR3 DNA sequence: TGTGCCACCAGCAGAGATGTTGTGGCGGGGCGTGAGCAGTTCTTC. Protein: CATSRDVVAGREQFF.